Listed below are T cell receptor beta chains from one sample, sequenced in a study of CD8 T cells in Susac syndrome. Using its own MiXCR run on the immunoSEQ multiplex PCR reads, TCRdb lists one record per CDR3 protein. This sample has around 90,000 distinct CDR3 sequences, with roughly 95% found just once. Sample: CD8+ T cells from PBMCs. The receptors come from a human donor with Susac syndrome. The CDR3 runs from the conserved cysteine through the conserved F or W. Fields, in order: J gene, D gene, clone size, CDR3 length, V gene, CDR3 DNA, CDR3 protein. D genes are given only for firm matches. A row's size may be missing; if present it is once, few, many or a size class.

>TRBJ2-1|TRBD2|-|16|TRBV4-3
TGCGCCAGCAGCCTTGCAGCGGGGGGATCCTACAATGAGCAGTTCTTC
CASSLAAGGSYNEQFF
>TRBJ1-2|-|once|15|TRBV19
TGTGCCAGTATTGCCCGGGACCGGCCTAACTATGGCTACACCTTC
CASIARDRPNYGYTF
>TRBJ2-5|TRBD1|once|16|TRBV28
TGTGCCAGCAGTTTGGGGACAGGGCCGGGTGAGGAGACCCAGTACTTC
CASSLGTGPGEETQYF
>TRBJ1-2|-|-|12|TRBV9
TGTGCCAGCAGTAGAAGGAGCTATGGCTACACCTTC
CASSRRSYGYTF
>TRBJ1-6|TRBD1|-|14|TRBV12-3/TRBV12-4
TGTGCCAGCAGCTTTGACAGGGTCAATTCACCCCTCCACTTT
CASSFDRVNSPLHF
>TRBJ2-3|TRBD1|once|16|TRBV10-3
TGTGCCATCAGTGGCTCGGACAGGGGGGGCACAGATACGCAGTATTTT
CAISGSDRGGTDTQYF
>TRBJ2-3|-|once|14|TRBV29-1
TGCAGCGTTGTGGCGGGGCTACCTGGAGATACGCAGTATTTT
CSVVAGLPGDTQYF
>TRBJ2-3|-|-|12|TRBV20-1
TGCAGTGCTCCCGATGCCCCTGGTACGCAGTATTTT
CSAPDAPGTQYF
>TRBJ2-6|-|-|17|TRBV7-9
TGTGCCAGCAGCTTAGAGGGATTCAGCTCTGGGGCCAACGTCCTGACTTTC
CASSLEGFSSGANVLTF
>TRBJ2-7|TRBD1|-|17|TRBV15
TGTGCCACCAGCAGAGAAGGTTCGGTCCAGGGGGCCTACGAGCAGTACTTC
CATSREGSVQGAYEQYF
>TRBJ1-2|-|-|12|TRBV6-5
TGTGCCAGCAGTGGCAGGGTTGATGGCTACACCTTC
CASSGRVDGYTF
>TRBJ2-3|-|-|17|TRBV7-8
TGTGCCAGCAGCTTAAGCCTAGGGGGATCGGGAGCAGATACGCAGTATTTT
CASSLSLGGSGADTQYF
>TRBJ1-1|-|-|13|TRBV3-1
TGTGCCAGCAGCCATGAGGGACCCTCTGAAGCTTTCTTT
CASSHEGPSEAFF
>TRBJ2-5|-|-|16|TRBV3-1
TGTGCCAGCAGCCAAGATCGAGCGACATGGCAAGAGACCCAGTACTTC
CASSQDRATWQETQYF
>TRBJ2-7|-|-|13|TRBV25-1
TGTGCCAGCAGTGATAGTGGGGGCTACGAGCAGTACTTC
CASSDSGGYEQYF
>TRBJ1-2|TRBD1|-|11|TRBV6-2/TRBV6-3
TGTGCCAGCAGTCAGGGGGCGCGGCACACCTTC
CASSQGARHTF
>TRBJ1-5|-|-|13|TRBV18
TGTGCCAGCTCACCAGAGAGATATCAGCCCCAGCATTTT
CASSPERYQPQHF
>TRBJ1-1|-|-|15|TRBV6-5
TGTGCCAGCTTCCGGACAGTTTCCACGAACACTGAAGCTTTCTTT
CASFRTVSTNTEAFF
>TRBJ2-7|TRBD2|-|16|TRBV7-9
TGTGCCAGCAGCTTATCTTTGGCGGGGGGACGGAACGAGCAGTACTTC
CASSLSLAGGRNEQYF
>TRBJ2-2|TRBD1|-|15|TRBV5-1
TGCGCCAGCAGTACCGGGACAGGGGCTACCGGGGAGCTGTTTTTT
CASSTGTGATGELFF
>TRBJ1-5|-|-|16|TRBV7-6
TGTGCCAGCAGCTCGGACAGTAGCTATGGCAATCAGCCCCAGCATTTT
CASSSDSSYGNQPQHF
>TRBJ1-2|-|-|14|TRBV15
TGTGCCACCAGCAGACCCCACAGGGCCTATGGCTACACCTTC
CATSRPHRAYGYTF
>TRBJ1-5|-|-|13|TRBV4-3
TGCGCCAGCAGCCGATTTCACGGGCAGCCCCAGCATTTT
CASSRFHGQPQHF
>TRBJ1-5|-|-|14|TRBV20-1
TGCAGTGCTGCCGCGGGGGTAGGGGATCAGCCCCAGCATTTT
CSAAAGVGDQPQHF
>TRBJ2-5|TRBD1|once|17|TRBV20-1
TGCAGTGCTAGAGATCATACTACAGGGGCCTGGGGGGAGACCCAGTACTTC
CSARDHTTGAWGETQYF
>TRBJ1-2|-|-|13|TRBV3-1
TGTGCCAGCAGCCAGCAAGGGATAAGCGGCTACACCTTC
CASSQQGISGYTF
>TRBJ2-4|TRBD1|-|12|TRBV29-1
TGCAGCGCTGGGACAGGGGGCGACATTCAGTACTTC
CSAGTGGDIQYF
>TRBJ2-7|-|-|12|TRBV5-6
TGTGCCAGCAGCTTGGCCACAGGGGAGCAGTACTTC
CASSLATGEQYF
>TRBJ2-6|-|few|15|TRBV27
TGTGCCAGCAGTTCGACGGGGGCTGGGGCCAACGTCCTGACTTTC
CASSSTGAGANVLTF
>TRBJ2-2|-|-|16|TRBV11-2
TGTGCCAGCAGCTTAGGGCTCGACCCGAACACCGGGGAGCTGTTTTTT
CASSLGLDPNTGELFF
>TRBJ2-3|TRBD2|-|16|TRBV7-8
TGTGCCAGCAGCTTCGGACTAGCGGGGCCCCCAGATACGCAGTATTTT
CASSFGLAGPPDTQYF
>TRBJ1-4|-|once|14|TRBV30
TGTGCCTGGAGTGCCTCCCCGAGGGGTGAAAAACTGTTTTTT
CAWSASPRGEKLFF
>TRBJ1-3|-|-|13|TRBV29-1
TGCAGCGTCAGAAAAGGCTCTGGAAACACCATATATTTT
CSVRKGSGNTIYF
>TRBJ2-1|-|-|12|TRBV13
TGTGCCAGCAGCCTCGGGCCGAATGAGCAGTTCTTC
CASSLGPNEQFF
>TRBJ2-6|-|-|12|TRBV30
TGTGCCTTCTCCTCTGGGGCCAACGTCCTGACTTTC
CAFSSGANVLTF
>TRBJ2-2|TRBD2|-|16|TRBV5-1
TGCGCCAGCAGCTTGGAAGCGGGGGGGCCCACCGGGGAGCTGTTTTTT
CASSLEAGGPTGELFF
>TRBJ1-1|-|-|14|TRBV14
TGTGCCAGCAGAGTCTGGGGAGGGAACACTGAAGCTTTCTTT
CASRVWGGNTEAFF